Presented here are 10 T cell receptor beta chains from one specimen sequenced in a study of blood T cell repertoires in COVID-19. TCRdb's copy holds only in-frame clones and misses some; the assay was immunoSEQ multiplex PCR. Here the sample spans 350,000 or so clones, approximately 84% being singletons. Material: PBMCs or T cells enriched from blood (not recorded which). These receptors all stem from a woman in her 30s who had recovered from COVID-19.

The genes are TRBV28 and TRBJ2-1; 11 nucleotides match TRBD1. Trimming took 5 bases from V and 7 from J; bases not matched to a gene: 10. The V gene's germline CDR1 is MDHEN and CDR2 SYDVKM. The CDR3 sequence is 16 residues long. CDR3: CASSVLWTGGVNEQFF. In nucleotides, the CDR3 is TGTGCCAGCAGTGTACTCTGGACAGGGGGCGTGAATGAGCAGTTCTTC.

This sequence joins TRBV23-1 and TRBJ2-4, with TRBD1 identical over 9 bases. TRBV23-1 is flagged as an ORF with uncertain function. Trimming cost V 4 bases and J 0 bases; bases outside gene matches: 7. This CDR3 contains 17 residues. This CDR3 is CASSPRGQGLAKNIQYF. CDR3 coding DNA: TGCGCCAGCAGTCCGCGGGGACAGGGACTAGCCAAAAACATTCAGTACTTC.

This clone came up a few times. V usage is TRBV6-2 or TRBV6-3 and J usage is TRBJ1-6; 8 bases fit TRBD1. Germline lookup yields CDR1 MNHEY and CDR2 SVGEGT. V dropped 2 bases and J dropped 9; count of bases not matched to a gene: 12. The length of the CDR3 is 17 residues. The CDR3 spells CASSYTRDRYKGSPLHF. The DNA of the CDR3 is TGTGCCAGCAGTTACACCCGGGACAGGTATAAGGGTTCACCCCTCCACTTT.

The rearrangement uses TRBV25-1 and TRBJ1-4; D is perhaps TRBD1 (6 bases). CDR1 is MGHDK and CDR2 is SYGVNS in the germline V gene. V was cut by 3 bases and J by 12 bases, with 17 bases left in between. The CDR3 is made up of 14 amino acids. Here the CDR3 reads CASSEGAWVRELFF. CDR3 in DNA: TGTGCCAGCAGTGAGGGGGCATGGGTGAGGGAACTGTTTTTT.

This chain links TRBV7-9 with TRBJ1-2; D gene uncertain. Trimming took off 5 bases at V and 1 base at J, with 11 bases between the two ends. The CDR3 has 14 amino acids. Germline CDR1 is SEHNR and CDR2 is FQNEAQ (reference sequence). Here the CDR3 DNA reads TGTGCCAGCAGCCCCCCCGCGGGTAACTATGGCTACACCTTC. Residues: CASSPPAGNYGYTF.

This sequence joins TRBV30 and TRBJ1-5, with a possible D match to TRBD1 (5 bases). The V gene lost 3 bases and the J gene lost 7 bases, with 13 bases spanning the gap. This CDR3 comprises 13 residues. Germline loops: CDR1 GTSNPN, CDR2 SVGIG (reference sequence). The chain's CDR3 is CAWSLGEGQPQHF. The DNA of the CDR3 is TGTGCCTGGAGCTTAGGGGAAGGACAGCCCCAGCATTTT.

The table lists this clone with a count of one. This rearrangement joins TRBV18 to TRBJ2-1; 9 bases match TRBD1. Per the germline V gene, CDR1 is KGHSH and CDR2 is LQKENI. The ends lost 3 bases at V and 6 bases at J; junction bases unmatched: 9. CDR3 size: 16 residues. CDR3 amino acids: CASSPLGTGTFNEQFF. CDR3 nucleotides: TGTGCCAGCTCACCCCTTGGGACAGGGACGTTCAATGAGCAGTTCTTC. Drawing the rest from reference TRBV18 and TRBJ2-1, the complete variable domain is NAGVMQNPRHLVRRRGQEARLRCSPMKGHSHVYWYRQLPEEGLKFMVYLQKENIIDESGMPKERFSAEFPKEGPSILRIQQVVRGDSAAYFCASSPLGTGTFNEQFFGPGTRLTVL.

The gene calls are TRBV5-6 and TRBJ2-2; TRBD1 might be the D (6 bases). This CDR3 comprises 16 residues. The germline V gene has CDR1 SGHDT and CDR2 YYEEEE. V lost 6 bases, J lost 4 bases, and 19 bases lay in between. CDR3 DNA: TGTGCCAGCACCACGACAGGAATAAAAATCACCGGGGAGCTGTTTTTT. This sequence encodes CASTTTGIKITGELFF.

V and J are TRBV28 and TRBJ1-1, with 7 nucleotides matching TRBD1. V trimming: 11 bases; J trimming: 5 bases; junction bases outside the gene matches: 5. The CDR3 extends over 11 amino acids. CDR1 and CDR2 from the germline V gene are MDHEN and SYDVKM. The CDR3 is CASRGRTEAFF. In DNA, the CDR3 is TGTGCCTCAAGGGGGCGGACTGAAGCTTTCTTT.

V gene TRBV28 combines with J gene TRBJ2-1, with TRBD2 matching over 9 bases. The CDR3 covers 15 residues. The V gene's germline CDR1 is MDHEN and CDR2 SYDVKM. Germline trimming cut 3 bases from V and 10 bases from J; bases unmatched to any gene: 10. CDR3 protein: CASSLMRGGLGEQFF. The CDR3 DNA is TGTGCCAGCAGTTTGATGCGGGGGGGCCTCGGAGAGCAGTTCTTC.